This TCR beta chain was sequenced during a study of CD8 T cells in ankylosing spondylitis. Turning to this clonotype: Its matching antigen is unknown.

TCRdb reprocessed the 5' RACE reads with MiXCR, giving one entry per CDR3 protein. The sample holds roughly 90,000 distinct CDR3 sequences, 9% seen once. The germline V and J ends were trimmed by 2 bases and 3 bases, with 12 bases remaining between them. This CDR3 has 15 residues. Germline loops: CDR1 SGHVS, CDR2 FQNEAQ. Study observations and caveats: In ankylosing spondylitis blood, a motif of eight highly homologous TCR beta variants appeared characteristic.

The receptor's source is a male donor with ankylosing spondylitis. The chain links TRBV7-8 to TRBJ2-3; D perhaps matches TRBD1 (5 bases). Source material: blood, either unsorted or a sorted T cell fraction (not recorded which). CDR3 bases: TGTGCCAGCAGCTTATATAAGGGGATTACAGATACGCAGTATTTT. Its translation is CASSLYKGITDTQYF.